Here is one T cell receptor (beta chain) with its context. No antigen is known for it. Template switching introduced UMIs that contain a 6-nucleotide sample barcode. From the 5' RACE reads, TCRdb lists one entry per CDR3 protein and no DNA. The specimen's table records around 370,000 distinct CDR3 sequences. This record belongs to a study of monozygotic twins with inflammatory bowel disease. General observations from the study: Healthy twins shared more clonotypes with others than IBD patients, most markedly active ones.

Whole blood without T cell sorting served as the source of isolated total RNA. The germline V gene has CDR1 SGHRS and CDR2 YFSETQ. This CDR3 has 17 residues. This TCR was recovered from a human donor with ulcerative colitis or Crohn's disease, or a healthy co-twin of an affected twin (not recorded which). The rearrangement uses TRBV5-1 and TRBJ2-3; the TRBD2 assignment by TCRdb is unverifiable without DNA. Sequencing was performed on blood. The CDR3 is CASTPRGTSGVTDTQYF. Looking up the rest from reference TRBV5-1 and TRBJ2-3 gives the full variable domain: KAGVTQTPRYLIKTRGQQVTLSCSPISGHRSVSWYQQTPGQGLQFLFEYFSETQRNKGNFPGRFSGRQFSNSRSEMNVSTLELGDSALYLCASTPRGTSGVTDTQYFGPGTRLTVL.